A selection of T cell receptor beta chains follows, all from one sample in a study of identical twins. TCRdb passed the 5' RACE reads through MiXCR, listing each CDR3 protein once. The table shows about 890,000 distinct CDR3 sequences, with around 12% occurring only once. These records were also assigned to another study, of yellow fever vaccine responses in identical twins.

The sequencing sample was made of PBMCs. The receptors derive from a woman between 18 and 29 years old in good health. Each CDR3 is given with its conserved first and last residue. A D gene is named only where the DNA matches it firmly. Clone size is not always given. Where it is, it says once, few, many or a class for expanded clones.

16,TRBV15,TRBJ2-6,-,-,CATSRQGLTGANVLTF,TGTGCCACCAGCAGACAGGGTTTGACTGGGGCCAACGTCCTGACTTTC
13,TRBV28,TRBJ2-1,many,-,CASSFYEGFQQFF,TGTGCCAGCAGTTTTTATGAAGGCTTCCAGCAGTTCTTC
11,TRBV28,TRBJ1-1,many,-,CAVGGNTEAFF,TGTGCCGTCGGGGGGAACACTGAAGCTTTCTTT
15,TRBV5-1,TRBJ1-1,few,-,CASSLYRIMNTEAFF,TGCGCCAGCAGCTTGTATAGGATCATGAACACTGAAGCTTTCTTT
15,TRBV5-1,TRBJ2-5,few,-,CASSLGQRIEETQYF,TGCGCCAGCAGCTTGGGCCAGAGAATAGAAGAGACCCAGTACTTC
13,TRBV7-9,TRBJ2-7,few,TRBD1,CASSGRGHNEQYF,TGTGCCAGCAGCGGCAGGGGGCATAACGAGCAGTACTTC
17,TRBV5-1,TRBJ2-1,few,TRBD2,CASSLDGRVWGTNEQFF,TGCGCCAGCAGCTTGGACGGGAGGGTTTGGGGAACGAATGAGCAGTTCTTC
14,TRBV5-1,TRBJ2-7,-,-,CASSLAAEPYEQYF,TGCGCCAGCAGCTTGGCCGCAGAACCCTACGAGCAGTACTTC
11,TRBV20-1,TRBJ1-2,few,-,CSAQAGRLYTF,TGCAGTGCTCAGGCAGGGCGTCTCTACACCTTC
16,TRBV12-3/TRBV12-4,TRBJ2-1,few,TRBD2,CASSTRTSGRDNEQFF,TGTGCCAGCAGTACCCGGACTAGCGGAAGGGACAATGAACAGTTCTTC
14,TRBV5-1,TRBJ2-7,many,-,CASSLGRTSYEQYF,TGCGCCAGCAGCTTGGGACGGACCTCCTACGAGCAGTACTTC
15,TRBV27,TRBJ2-5,-,-,CASSQAKDPKETQYF,TGTGCCAGCAGCCAAGCTAAAGACCCAAAAGAGACCCAGTACTTC
16,TRBV7-9,TRBJ2-1,few,-,CASSLRFSSAYNEQFF,TGTGCCAGCAGCTTAAGGTTTTCTAGCGCCTACAATGAGCAGTTCTTC
15,TRBV7-2,TRBJ2-5,few,TRBD1,CASSLEQGAQETQYF,TGTGCCAGCAGCTTAGAACAGGGGGCCCAAGAGACCCAGTACTTC
14,TRBV27,TRBJ1-6,few,-,CASSYQEEGSPLHF,TGTGCCAGCAGTTATCAGGAAGAGGGTTCACCCCTCCACTTT
15,TRBV11-2,TRBJ2-5,few,-,CASSRTTGPRETQYF,TGTGCCAGCAGCCGTACGACAGGTCCGAGGGAGACCCAGTACTTC
14,TRBV11-2,TRBJ2-7,-,-,CASSPLSRGYEQYF,TGTGCCAGCAGCCCCCTTTCCAGGGGTTACGAGCAGTACTTC
16,TRBV20-1,TRBJ1-6,-,TRBD1,CSASLGQGSGSSPLHF,TGCAGTGCAAGTCTGGGACAGGGGTCGGGTAGTTCACCCCTCCACTTT
15,TRBV7-9,TRBJ2-7,few,TRBD2,CASSLGREGRGEQYF,TGTGCCAGCAGCTTAGGGCGGGAGGGCCGTGGAGAGCAGTACTTC
13,TRBV27,TRBJ1-2,few,-,CASSSRDSYGYTF,TGTGCCAGCAGTTCCAGGGATTCCTATGGCTACACCTTC
14,TRBV12-3/TRBV12-4,TRBJ2-3,-,-,CASSWVRTTDTQYF,TGTGCCAGCAGTTGGGTCAGAACCACAGATACGCAGTATTTT
17,TRBV15,TRBJ2-1,-,TRBD1,CATSRDPGTGPNNEQFF,TGTGCCACCAGCAGAGATCCCGGGACAGGGCCGAACAATGAGCAGTTCTTC
15,TRBV15,TRBJ2-6,-,-,CATSRAGAGANVLTF,TGTGCCACCAGCAGGGCAGGGGCTGGGGCCAACGTCCTGACTTTC
15,TRBV6-2/TRBV6-3,TRBJ2-2,few,TRBD1,CASRQTGADTGELFF,TGTGCCAGCAGACAGACAGGGGCCGACACCGGGGAGCTGTTTTTT
14,TRBV20-1,TRBJ2-1,few,-,CSARPKSTYNEQFF,TGCAGTGCTAGACCCAAAAGCACCTACAATGAGCAGTTCTTC
14,TRBV18,TRBJ2-7,few,-,CASSPGDTGYEQYF,TGTGCCAGCTCACCTGGAGATACAGGGTACGAGCAGTACTTC
12,TRBV7-2,TRBJ1-1,few,-,CASSSLLIEAFF,TGTGCCAGCAGCTCTCTACTAATTGAAGCTTTCTTT
14,TRBV15,TRBJ1-2,few,-,CATSRERSLYGYTF,TGTGCCACCAGCAGAGAGCGGAGCCTCTATGGCTACACCTTC
14,TRBV12-3/TRBV12-4,TRBJ2-1,many,-,CASSVVSSYNEQFF,TGTGCCAGCAGTGTAGTGAGCTCCTACAATGAGCAGTTCTTC
13,TRBV5-6,TRBJ1-1,few,-,CASSFIGLTGAFF,TGTGCCAGCAGCTTTATCGGGTTAACCGGGGCTTTCTTT
13,TRBV24-1,TRBJ2-3,few,-,CATSMRGADTQYF,TGTGCCACCAGTATGAGAGGTGCGGATACGCAGTATTTT
12,TRBV20-1,TRBJ1-5,-,-,CSASMSNQPQHF,TGCAGTGCGAGTATGAGCAATCAGCCCCAGCATTTT
15,TRBV29-1,TRBJ1-1,-,TRBD1,CSAKGQGAHGTEAFF,TGCAGCGCCAAGGGACAGGGGGCCCATGGCACTGAAGCTTTCTTT
16,TRBV7-6,TRBJ2-1,-,TRBD2,CASSSRTSGGDNEQFF,TGTGCCAGCAGCTCCAGGACTAGCGGGGGGGACAATGAGCAGTTCTTC
15,TRBV7-2,TRBJ2-1,-,TRBD2,CASSQLAGGSMEQFF,TGTGCCAGCAGCCAGCTGGCGGGAGGGAGCATGGAGCAGTTCTTC
14,TRBV12-3/TRBV12-4,TRBJ2-7,few,-,CASSLGLPPYEQYF,TGTGCCAGCAGTTTAGGCCTGCCACCCTACGAGCAGTACTTC
16,TRBV6-1,TRBJ2-1,few,TRBD2,CASRKLGLAGYNEQFF,TGTGCCAGCAGAAAACTGGGACTAGCGGGGTACAATGAGCAGTTCTTC
18,TRBV4-1,TRBJ2-7,-,TRBD2,CASSQGLAGRGRYYEQYF,TGCGCCAGCAGCCAAGGACTAGCGGGGAGGGGGAGGTACTACGAGCAGTACTTC
15,TRBV12-3/TRBV12-4,TRBJ2-1,few,-,CASSSVALIFNEQFF,TGTGCCAGCAGTTCCGTCGCCCTTATTTTCAATGAGCAGTTCTTC
12,TRBV6-6,TRBJ2-3,many,-,CASSLLADTQYF,TGTGCCAGCAGTTTGTTGGCAGATACGCAGTATTTT
15,TRBV7-9,TRBJ2-7,-,-,CASSFYASEAYEQYF,TGTGCCAGCAGCTTTTATGCTAGCGAAGCCTACGAGCAGTACTTC
14,TRBV7-9,TRBJ1-2,many,-,CASSSGQTTYGYTF,TGTGCCAGCAGCTCTGGACAGACTACCTATGGCTACACCTTC
15,TRBV5-1,TRBJ1-1,many,TRBD1,CASSQPGTESQGAFF,TGCGCCAGCAGCCAACCAGGGACAGAGTCTCAAGGGGCTTTCTTT
15,TRBV12-3/TRBV12-4,TRBJ1-6,-,-,CASSSPEISNSPLHF,TGTGCCAGCAGCTCTCCCGAAATATCCAATTCACCCCTCCACTTT
15,TRBV12-3/TRBV12-4,TRBJ2-2,many,-,CASSYKNANTGELFF,TGTGCCAGCAGTTACAAGAACGCGAACACCGGGGAGCTGTTTTTT
14,TRBV3-1,TRBJ1-1,many,-,CASSQAPEVPEAFF,TGTGCCAGCAGCCAAGCTCCCGAGGTACCTGAAGCTTTCTTT
15,TRBV7-2,TRBJ1-5,few,-,CASSLKFAGNQPQHF,TGTGCCAGCAGCTTAAAGTTCGCGGGCAATCAGCCCCAGCATTTT
12,TRBV7-8,TRBJ2-1,-,TRBD2,CASSPIAGEQFF,TGTGCCAGCAGCCCAATAGCGGGCGAGCAGTTCTTC
16,TRBV11-2,TRBJ2-3,-,-,CASSLVRAGSTDTQYF,TGTGCCAGCAGCTTAGTTCGAGCGGGTAGCACAGATACGCAGTATTTT
15,TRBV24-1,TRBJ1-6,-,-,CATSDSDSSHSPLHF,TGTGCCACCAGTGACTCCGACAGCTCTCACTCACCCCTCCACTTT
16,TRBV3-1,TRBJ2-5,few,TRBD2,CASSLGLAGASETQYF,TGTGCCAGCAGCCTCGGGCTAGCGGGAGCGTCAGAGACCCAGTACTTC
16,TRBV5-8,TRBJ2-3,-,-,CASSLILALIGDTQYF,TGTGCCAGCAGCTTGATTCTAGCGCTAATCGGAGATACGCAGTATTTT
14,TRBV10-3,TRBJ1-1,-,-,CAISESSLRGEAFF,TGTGCCATCAGTGAGTCGTCCTTAAGAGGTGAAGCTTTCTTT
14,TRBV5-4,TRBJ1-3,few,TRBD1,CASSLGQGTNTIYF,TGTGCCAGCAGCCTCGGACAGGGAACTAACACCATATATTTT
19,TRBV4-1,TRBJ1-2,-,TRBD1,CASSQDLVGPGTGAYGYTF,TGCGCCAGCAGCCAAGACCTAGTGGGCCCAGGGACAGGCGCTTATGGCTACACCTTC
13,TRBV28,TRBJ1-6,many,-,CASSSYMESPLHF,TGTGCCAGCAGTTCGTACATGGAATCACCCCTCCACTTT
15,TRBV6-1,TRBJ1-2,few,-,CASSHPSGFSYGYTF,TGTGCCAGCAGCCACCCTTCGGGATTTAGCTATGGCTACACCTTC